The next 5 T cell receptor beta chains were all read from a single sample in a study of cytomegalovirus exposure and HLA in healthy donors. Use of 60 Vbeta and 13 Jbeta primers characterized the PCR. The table came from immunoSEQ multiplex PCR; TCRdb's copy has only in-frame clones and leaves some out. The sample gives about 140,000 clones, just under 85% of which show up once; around 10% is in the top ten. The sample consisted of PBMCs. These receptors all come from a woman aged 55-69 years in good health and CMV-seropositive.

The chain carries TRBV19 and TRBJ1-1; D remains ambiguous. Trimming shortened V by 4 bases and J by 1 base, and 10 bases separated the two germline ends. This CDR3 comprises 14 residues. Per the germline V gene, CDR1 is LNHDA and CDR2 is SQIVND (reference sequence). The CDR3: CASSNTRRNTEAFF. DNA for the CDR3: TGTGCCAGTAGTAACACACGGAGGAACACTGAAGCTTTCTTT.

This clone was observed a single time. The chain joins TRBV6-5 to TRBJ2-1, with 11 bases that match TRBD2. This CDR3 region has 15 residues. The trim removed 0 bases at V and 8 bases at J, leaving 3 bases unmatched. Germline assignment: CDR1 MNHEY and CDR2 SVGAGI. CDR3 residues: CASSYSRLAGYEQFF. The CDR3 nucleotides read TGTGCCAGCAGTTACTCGCGACTAGCGGGATATGAGCAGTTCTTC.

The chain couples TRBV6-6 to TRBJ2-5; 10 nucleotides agree with TRBD2. The DNA end favors TRBJ2-7, so the J call may be wrong. Germline assignment: CDR1 MNHNY and CDR2 SVGAGI (reference sequence). CDR3 size: 13 residues. DNA for the CDR3: TGTGCCAGCAGACCGCTAGCGGGAGTCGAGCAGTACTTC. Amino acids: CASRPLAGVEQYF.

The V gene is TRBV19, the J gene TRBJ2-2; 11 bases fit TRBD2. Germline trimming cut 8 bases from V and 8 bases from J; bases unmatched to any gene: 7. The CDR3 totals 14 residues. Germline CDR1 LNHDA, CDR2 SQIVND (reference sequence). DNA for the CDR3: TGTGCCAGTTGTGCTAGCGGGAGGTCTGGGGAGCTGTTTTTT. Its protein product is CASCASGRSGELFF.

This clone was counted between two and nine times. V is TRBV2 and J is TRBJ2-3, with 8 positions matching TRBD2. V was pared by 8 bases and J by 2 bases, with 3 bases of the junction left unmatched. This CDR3 contains 13 residues. Germline CDR1 reads SNHLY; CDR2 reads FYNNEI. For the CDR3, the DNA is TGTGCCAGCCTCGGACTAGCCACAGATACGCAGTATTTT. It translates to CASLGLATDTQYF.